Listed here are 10 T cell receptor beta chains from one sample, sequenced in a study of T-cell reconstitution after alpha-beta-depleted transplantation in children. Researchers prepared the TCRbeta library using unique molecular identifiers, the study reports. TCRdb used MiXCR to reprocess the PCR reads, holding one entry per CDR3 protein. The sample records under 850,000 distinct CDR3 sequences, around 12% being singletons. The sequencing used PBMCs, collected before TCRalphabeta/CD19-depleted stem cell transplant. Receptors originate from a girl aged 2-10 years with congenital amegakaryocytic thrombocytopenia, due to receive a stem cell transplant.

At least ten counts were recorded for this clonotype. This sequence joins TRBV29-1 and TRBJ2-1; 10 bases fit TRBD2. Germline CDR1 SQVTM, CDR2 ANQGSEA. With V trimmed by 7 bases and J by 6 bases, 9 bases remained unmatched. The CDR3 has 14 residues. CDR3 in amino acids: CSALWLAGANEQFF. Written as DNA, the CDR3 is TGCAGCGCTCTATGGCTAGCGGGAGCCAATGAGCAGTTCTTC.

This clonotype was detected many times. J is TRBJ1-5 and V is TRBV27; possibly TRBD1 for D (6 bases). CDR3 length: 15 residues. Per germline, CDR1 MNHEY and CDR2 SMNVEV (reference sequence). With 6 bases removed from V and 1 base from J, the gap between germline ends came to 13 bases. CDR3 sequence reads: CASRLGARSNQPQHF. The CDR3 DNA reads as TGTGCCAGCAGATTGGGGGCACGAAGCAATCAGCCCCAGCATTTT.

This clonotype was observed a few times. The CDR3 DNA follows: TGTGCCAGCAGCCGGAGGACTAGGGCCTACAATGAGCAGTTCTTC. This encodes CASSRRTRAYNEQFF. V gene TRBV6-1 combines with J gene TRBJ2-1; TRBD2 matches 7 bases. After removal of 6 bases from V and 2 bases from J, the junction contained 7 bases not matched to a gene. This CDR3 has 15 residues. The germline CDR1 and CDR2 sequences are MNHNS and SASEGT.

The table lists this clonotype with a few counts. The CDR3: CASSRFDRFLNNSPLHF. CDR3 nucleotides: TGTGCCAGCTCACGATTCGACAGGTTCTTGAATAATTCACCCCTCCACTTT. The chain uses TRBV18 and TRBJ1-6; D perhaps matches TRBD1 (6 bases). V was trimmed by 4 bases and J by 5 bases, leaving 18 bases between them. Germline V gene sequence: CDR1 KGHSH, CDR2 LQKENI. The CDR3 is made up of 17 amino acids.

As to this clonotype: A much more abundant neighbour one base away suggests this may be a read error. The CDR3 DNA follows: TGTGCCAGCAGTGAAAGGACACTTAACTATGGCTACACCTTC. Translation gives CASSERTLNYGYTF. V and J are TRBV25-1 and TRBJ1-2; D perhaps matches TRBD1 (5 bases). The V and J ends lost 2 bases and 1 base respectively, with 8 bases between them. The CDR3 is made up of 14 amino acids. The germline gives CDR1 MGHDK, CDR2 SYGVNS.

This clonotype was picked up a small number of times. The V call is TRBV10-3, the J call TRBJ2-7, with D possibly matching TRBD2 (5 bases). CDR1 is ENHRY and CDR2 is SYGVKD in the germline V gene. The V gene lost 0 bases and the J gene lost 5 bases, with 8 bases spanning the gap. This CDR3 is 13 amino acids long. CDR3 DNA sequence: TGTGCCATCAGTGAGTCGAGGGAACACGAGCAGTACTTC. Translation: CAISESREHEQYF.

The chain links TRBV7-9 to TRBJ2-1; D may be TRBD2 (6 bases). The germline V and J ends were trimmed by 3 bases and 8 bases, with 11 bases remaining between them. Germline-derived CDR1 and CDR2 are SEHNR and FQNEAQ (reference sequence). The CDR3 spans 13 residues. The CDR3 sequence is CASSLGTLDEQFF. The DNA for the CDR3 is TGTGCCAGCAGCTTGGGGACTCTCGATGAGCAGTTCTTC.

This clonotype has only a few counts. The chain couples TRBV29-1 to TRBJ2-2; D not certain. There are 12 residues in the CDR3. With 4 bases removed from V and 1 base from J, the gap between germline ends came to 4 bases. Germline CDR1 and CDR2: SQVTM and ANQGSEA. CDR3 residues: CSVVRNTGELFF. Here the CDR3 DNA reads TGCAGCGTTGTGCGGAACACCGGGGAGCTGTTTTTT.

This clonotype was counted a few times. The chain couples TRBV30 to TRBJ2-1, with D perhaps given as TRBD1 or TRBD2 (6 bases each). V lost 5 bases to trimming and J lost 7 bases, with 18 bases between them. The CDR3 runs to 14 residues. CDR1 and CDR2 from the germline V gene are GTSNPN and SVGIG (reference sequence). The CDR3 region has the DNA TGTGCCTGGGGTCAGGGGAGGTTGGGGAATGAGCAGTTCTTC. Protein sequence: CAWGQGRLGNEQFF.

The chain recombines TRBV12-3 or TRBV12-4 with TRBJ2-3; D is unclear. CDR3 size: 16 residues. V dropped 1 base and J dropped 1 base, with 12 bases sitting between them. The CDR3 sequence: CASSLGSLARTDTQYF. The CDR3 region has the DNA TGTGCCAGCAGTTTAGGGTCCCTTGCCCGCACAGATACGCAGTATTTT.